What follows describes a single T cell receptor beta chain. Its antigen is not known. The source of the sample is a study of cytomegalovirus exposure and HLA in healthy donors. The study, taken as a whole, reports: With later analysis, a missense DCLRE1C variant became linked to TCR beta V- and J-gene trimming.

Trimming cost V 2 bases and J 6 bases, with 13 bases left between them. Germline loops: CDR1 MNHEY, CDR2 SVGAGI. This CDR3 is built from 14 residues. Amplification used 60 Vbeta primers and 13 Jbeta primers. Repertoires were generated with immunoSEQ multiplex PCR, while TCRdb's copy carries only in-frame clones and drops some. The data contain about 120,000 clones, around 68% of them seen just once; the ten biggest clones take up around 4.3%. The clonotype was recovered from a woman aged 40 to 50 in good health and CMV-seropositive. Sequences were obtained from PBMCs. The V gene is TRBV6-5, the J gene TRBJ1-2, with D perhaps TRBD1 (5 bases). The CDR3 DNA follows: TGTGCCAGCAGTTACGATTCCAGGGCTAATGGCTACACCTTC. Its protein is CASSYDSRANGYTF.